What follows is one TCR beta chain and its context. Its target is not known. Assay: immunoSEQ multiplex PCR; the TCRdb copy retains only in-frame clones and omits some. The table shows just over 90,000 clones, with 88% occurring only once. The sample originates from a study of identifying expanded T cells in peripheral blood. Overall study results and limits: Across healthy donors, higher total template counts meant significantly greater roughly two-week count variance.

From germline, CDR1 is MNHEY and CDR2 SVGAGI. There are 15 residues in the CDR3. With 0 bases clipped from V and 9 bases from J, the junction kept 7 bases outside the gene matches. The V call is TRBV6-5, the J call TRBJ2-5; 10 nucleotides agree with TRBD1. The clonotype originates from a person between 18 and 70 years old in good health. The material sequenced was blood. In nucleotides, the CDR3 is TGTGCCAGCAGTTACTCGATAGCGGACAGGGGGGCCCAGTACTTC. Protein sequence: CASSYSIADRGAQYF.